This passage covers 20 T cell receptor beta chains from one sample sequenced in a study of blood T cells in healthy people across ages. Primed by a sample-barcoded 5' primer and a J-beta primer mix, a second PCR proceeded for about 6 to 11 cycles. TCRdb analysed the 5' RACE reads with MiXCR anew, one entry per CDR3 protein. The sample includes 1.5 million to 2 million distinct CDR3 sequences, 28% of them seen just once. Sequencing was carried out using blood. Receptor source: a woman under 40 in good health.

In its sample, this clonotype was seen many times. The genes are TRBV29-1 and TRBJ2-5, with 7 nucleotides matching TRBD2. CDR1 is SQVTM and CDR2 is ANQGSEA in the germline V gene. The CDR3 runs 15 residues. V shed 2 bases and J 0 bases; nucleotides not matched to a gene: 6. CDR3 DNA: TGCAGCGTTGAACTTCTGGGAGGGTACCAAGAGACCCAGTACTTC. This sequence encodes CSVELLGGYQETQYF. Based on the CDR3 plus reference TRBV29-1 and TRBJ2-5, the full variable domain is SAVISQKPSRDICQRGTSLTIQCQVDSQVTMMFWYRQQPGQSLTLIATANQGSEATYESGFVIDKFPISRPNLTFSTLTVSNMSPEDSSIYLCSVELLGGYQETQYFGPGTRLLVL.

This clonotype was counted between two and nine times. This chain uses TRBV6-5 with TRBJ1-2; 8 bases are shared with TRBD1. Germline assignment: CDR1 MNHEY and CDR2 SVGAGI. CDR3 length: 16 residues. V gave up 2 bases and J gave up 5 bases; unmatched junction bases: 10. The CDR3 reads CASSYDKRQGRYGYTF. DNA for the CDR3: TGTGCCAGCAGTTACGACAAACGACAGGGGCGTTATGGCTACACCTTC.

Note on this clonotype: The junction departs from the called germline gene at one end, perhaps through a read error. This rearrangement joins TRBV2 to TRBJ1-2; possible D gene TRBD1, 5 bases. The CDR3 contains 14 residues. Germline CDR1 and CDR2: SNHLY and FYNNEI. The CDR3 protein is CASRGDSLNYGCTF. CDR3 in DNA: TGTGCCAGCAGGGGCGACAGCCTTAACTATGGCTGCACCTTC.

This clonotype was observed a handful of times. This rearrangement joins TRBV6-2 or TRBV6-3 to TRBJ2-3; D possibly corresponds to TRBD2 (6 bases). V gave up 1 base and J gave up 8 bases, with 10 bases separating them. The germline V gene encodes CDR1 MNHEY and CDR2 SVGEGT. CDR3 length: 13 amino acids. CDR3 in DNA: TGTGCCAGCAGTTACTACGGAGGGAGTACGCAGTATTTT. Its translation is CASSYYGGSTQYF.

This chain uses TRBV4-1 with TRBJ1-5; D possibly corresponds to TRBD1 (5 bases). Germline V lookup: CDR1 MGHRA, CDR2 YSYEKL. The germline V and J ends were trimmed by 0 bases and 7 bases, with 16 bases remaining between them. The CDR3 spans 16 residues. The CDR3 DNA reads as TGCGCCAGCAGCCAAGACGCAGGGCGAGTCGAGCAGCCCCAGCATTTT. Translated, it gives CASSQDAGRVEQPQHF.

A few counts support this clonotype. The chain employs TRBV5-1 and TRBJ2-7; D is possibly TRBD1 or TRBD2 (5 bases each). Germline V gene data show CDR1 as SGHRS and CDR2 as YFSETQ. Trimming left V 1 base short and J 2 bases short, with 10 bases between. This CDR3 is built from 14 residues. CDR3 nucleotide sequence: TGCGCCAGCAGCTTGAAGGGGACGACCTACGAGCAGTACTTC. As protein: CASSLKGTTYEQYF.

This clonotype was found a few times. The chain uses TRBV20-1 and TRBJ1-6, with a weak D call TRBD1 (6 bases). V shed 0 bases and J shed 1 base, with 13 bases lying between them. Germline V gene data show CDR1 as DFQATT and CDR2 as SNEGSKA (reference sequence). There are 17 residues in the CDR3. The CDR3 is CSARDLEGGSYNSPLHF. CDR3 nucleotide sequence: TGCAGTGCTAGAGATCTGGAGGGGGGATCCTATAATTCACCCCTCCACTTT.

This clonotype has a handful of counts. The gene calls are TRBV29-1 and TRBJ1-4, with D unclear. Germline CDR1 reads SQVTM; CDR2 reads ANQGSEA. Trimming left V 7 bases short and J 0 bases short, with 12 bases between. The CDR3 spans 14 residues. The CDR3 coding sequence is TGCAGCGACCAGACACCTACAACTAATGAAAAACTGTTTTTT. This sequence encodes CSDQTPTTNEKLFF.

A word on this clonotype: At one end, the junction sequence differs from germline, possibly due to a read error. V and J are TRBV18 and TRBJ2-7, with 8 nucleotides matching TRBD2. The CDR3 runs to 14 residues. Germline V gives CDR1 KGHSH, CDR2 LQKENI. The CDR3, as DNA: TGTGCCGGCTCACCACCGGGGGGGAATTACGAGCAGTACTTC. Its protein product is CAGSPPGGNYEQYF.

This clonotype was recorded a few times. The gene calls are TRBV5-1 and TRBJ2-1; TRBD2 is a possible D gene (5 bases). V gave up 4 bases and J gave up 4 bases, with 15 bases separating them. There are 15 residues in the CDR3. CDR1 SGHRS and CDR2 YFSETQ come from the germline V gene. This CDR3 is CASSEGTVLYNEQFF. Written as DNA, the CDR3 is TGCGCCAGCAGCGAGGGAACTGTCCTATACAATGAGCAGTTCTTC.

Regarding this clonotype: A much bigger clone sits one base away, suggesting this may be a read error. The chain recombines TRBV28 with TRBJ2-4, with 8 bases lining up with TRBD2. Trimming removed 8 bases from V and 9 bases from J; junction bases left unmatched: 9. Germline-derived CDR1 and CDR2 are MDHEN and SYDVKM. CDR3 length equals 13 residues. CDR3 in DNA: TGTGCCAGCTGCGCGGGGGGACAAAGCATTCAGTACTTC. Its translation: CASCAGGQSIQYF.

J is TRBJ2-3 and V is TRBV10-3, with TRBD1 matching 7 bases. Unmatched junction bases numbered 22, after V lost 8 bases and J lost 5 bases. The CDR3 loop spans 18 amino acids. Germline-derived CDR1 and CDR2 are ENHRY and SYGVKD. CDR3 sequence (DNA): TGTGCCATCGGACGAACAGGGGAAGGACTCTTGGCCTTAGATACGCAGTATTTT. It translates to CAIGRTGEGLLALDTQYF.

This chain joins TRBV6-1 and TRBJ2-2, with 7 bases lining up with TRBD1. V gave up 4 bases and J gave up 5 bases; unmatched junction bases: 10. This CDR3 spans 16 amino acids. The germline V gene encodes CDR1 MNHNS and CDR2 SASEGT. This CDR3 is CASSAQGELVTGELFF. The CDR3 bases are TGTGCCAGCAGTGCCCAGGGGGAATTAGTGACCGGGGAGCTGTTTTTT.

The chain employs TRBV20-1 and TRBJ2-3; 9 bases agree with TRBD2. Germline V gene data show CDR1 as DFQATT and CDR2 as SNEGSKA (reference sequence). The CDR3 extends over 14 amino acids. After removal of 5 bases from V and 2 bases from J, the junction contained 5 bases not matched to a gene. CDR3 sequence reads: CSAPASGNTDTQYF. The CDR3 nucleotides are TGCAGTGCTCCTGCTAGCGGGAACACAGATACGCAGTATTTT.

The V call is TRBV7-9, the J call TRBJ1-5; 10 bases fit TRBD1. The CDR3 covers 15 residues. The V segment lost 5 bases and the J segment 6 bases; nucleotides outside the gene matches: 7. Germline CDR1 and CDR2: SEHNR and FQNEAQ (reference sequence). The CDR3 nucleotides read TGTGCCAGCAGCCCCGACAGGGGGCAAGTTCAGCCCCAGCATTTT. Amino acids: CASSPDRGQVQPQHF.

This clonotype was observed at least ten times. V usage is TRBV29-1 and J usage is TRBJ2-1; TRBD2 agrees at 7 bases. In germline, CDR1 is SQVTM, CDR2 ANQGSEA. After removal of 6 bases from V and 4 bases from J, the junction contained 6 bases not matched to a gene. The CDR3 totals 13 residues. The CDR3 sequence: CSVVVGGYNEQFF. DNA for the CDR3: TGCAGCGTCGTAGTCGGGGGGTACAATGAGCAGTTCTTC.

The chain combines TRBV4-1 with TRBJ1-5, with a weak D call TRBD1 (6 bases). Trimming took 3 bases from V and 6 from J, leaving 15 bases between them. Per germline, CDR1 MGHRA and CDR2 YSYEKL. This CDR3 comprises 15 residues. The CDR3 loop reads CASSQYAGEGQPQHF. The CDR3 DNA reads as TGCGCCAGCAGCCAGTATGCAGGGGAAGGTCAGCCCCAGCATTTT.

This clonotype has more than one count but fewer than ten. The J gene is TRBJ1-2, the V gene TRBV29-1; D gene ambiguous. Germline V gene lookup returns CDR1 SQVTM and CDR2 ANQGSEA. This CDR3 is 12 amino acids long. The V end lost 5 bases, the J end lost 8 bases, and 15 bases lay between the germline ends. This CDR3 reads CSVSGGPTGYTF. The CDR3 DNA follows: TGCAGCGTTTCAGGTGGTCCTACCGGCTACACCTTC.

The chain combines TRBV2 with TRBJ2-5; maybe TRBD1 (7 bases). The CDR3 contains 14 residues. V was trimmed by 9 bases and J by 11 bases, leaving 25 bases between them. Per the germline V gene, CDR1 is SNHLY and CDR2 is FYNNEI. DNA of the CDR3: TGTGCCAGTTCTGGGGACCAGGGGGGAATAGAGCAGTACTTC. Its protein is CASSGDQGGIEQYF.

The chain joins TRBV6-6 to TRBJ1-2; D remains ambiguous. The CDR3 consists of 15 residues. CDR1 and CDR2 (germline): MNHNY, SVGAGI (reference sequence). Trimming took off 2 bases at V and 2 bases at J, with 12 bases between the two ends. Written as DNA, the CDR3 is TGTGCCAGCAGTTACCTCGCACACACGAACTATGGCTACACCTTC. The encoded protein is CASSYLAHTNYGYTF.